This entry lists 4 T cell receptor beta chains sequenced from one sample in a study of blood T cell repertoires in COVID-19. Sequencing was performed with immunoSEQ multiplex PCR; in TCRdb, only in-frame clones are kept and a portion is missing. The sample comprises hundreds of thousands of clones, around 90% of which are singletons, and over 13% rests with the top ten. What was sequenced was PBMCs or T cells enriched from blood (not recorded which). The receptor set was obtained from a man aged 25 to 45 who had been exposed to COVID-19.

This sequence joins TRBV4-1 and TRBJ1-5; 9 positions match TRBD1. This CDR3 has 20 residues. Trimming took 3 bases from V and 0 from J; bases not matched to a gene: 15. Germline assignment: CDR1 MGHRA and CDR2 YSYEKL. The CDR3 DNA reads TGCGCCAGCAGCCAGACCCCGGCCGGGACAGGGCTTCATAGCAATCAGCCCCAGCATTTT. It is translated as CASSQTPAGTGLHSNQPQHF.

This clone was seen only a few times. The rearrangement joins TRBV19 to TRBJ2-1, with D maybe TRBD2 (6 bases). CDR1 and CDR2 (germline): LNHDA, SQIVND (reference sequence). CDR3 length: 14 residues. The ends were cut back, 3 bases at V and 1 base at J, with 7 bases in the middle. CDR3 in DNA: TGTGCCAGTAGTATTGGGGGGTCCTACAATGAGCAGTTCTTC. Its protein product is CASSIGGSYNEQFF.

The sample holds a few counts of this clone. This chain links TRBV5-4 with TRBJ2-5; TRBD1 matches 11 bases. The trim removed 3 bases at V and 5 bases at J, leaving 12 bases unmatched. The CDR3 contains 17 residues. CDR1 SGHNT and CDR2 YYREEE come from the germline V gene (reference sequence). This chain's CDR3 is CASSSDPGTGGLETQYF. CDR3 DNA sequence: TGTGCCAGCAGCTCGGACCCCGGGACAGGGGGACTCGAGACCCAGTACTTC.

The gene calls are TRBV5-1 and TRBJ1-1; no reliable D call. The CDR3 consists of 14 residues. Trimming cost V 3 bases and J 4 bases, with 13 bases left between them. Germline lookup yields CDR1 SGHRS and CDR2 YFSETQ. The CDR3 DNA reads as TGCGCCAGCAGCTGGGATGAAGCGGGCACTGAAGCTTTCTTT. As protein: CASSWDEAGTEAFF. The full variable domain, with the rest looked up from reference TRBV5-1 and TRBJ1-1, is KAGVTQTPRYLIKTRGQQVTLSCSPISGHRSVSWYQQTPGQGLQFLFEYFSETQRNKGNFPGRFSGRQFSNSRSEMNVSTLELGDSALYLCASSWDEAGTEAFFGQGTRLTVV.